This TCR beta chain was observed in a study of blood T cell repertoires in COVID-19. The germline V gene encodes CDR1 LNHDA and CDR2 SQIVND (reference sequence). Trimming cost V 4 bases and J 9 bases; bases outside gene matches: 10. The CDR3 consists of 16 residues. All enrollees were about 18 to 89 years old and from approximately 24 US areas. Participants had their cohort set by participant-reported clinical history. Two consecutive negative NP/OP PCR tests, clearance, or resolved symptoms defined Cohort 3 recovery. The data were produced by immunoSEQ multiplex PCR, yet TCRdb's version contains in-frame clones alone and is incomplete. Of about 330,000 clones in the sample, more than 85% are singletons; the top ten hold under 20%.

The gene calls are TRBV19 and TRBJ2-3; 13 bases map to TRBD2. Input material: PBMCs or T cells enriched from blood (not recorded which). The sequence was obtained from a woman in her twenties or thirties who had recovered from COVID-19. CDR3 protein: CASSTLRTSGSRTQYF. As DNA, the CDR3 is TGTGCCAGTAGTACCCTCCGGACTAGCGGGAGTCGCACGCAGTATTTT. Based on the CDR3 plus reference TRBV19 and TRBJ2-3, the full variable domain is DGGITQSPKYLFRKEGQNVTLSCEQNLNHDAMYWYRQDPGQGLRLIYYSQIVNDFQKGDIAEGYSVSREKKESFPLTVTSAQKNPTAFYLCASSTLRTSGSRTQYFGPGTRLTVL.